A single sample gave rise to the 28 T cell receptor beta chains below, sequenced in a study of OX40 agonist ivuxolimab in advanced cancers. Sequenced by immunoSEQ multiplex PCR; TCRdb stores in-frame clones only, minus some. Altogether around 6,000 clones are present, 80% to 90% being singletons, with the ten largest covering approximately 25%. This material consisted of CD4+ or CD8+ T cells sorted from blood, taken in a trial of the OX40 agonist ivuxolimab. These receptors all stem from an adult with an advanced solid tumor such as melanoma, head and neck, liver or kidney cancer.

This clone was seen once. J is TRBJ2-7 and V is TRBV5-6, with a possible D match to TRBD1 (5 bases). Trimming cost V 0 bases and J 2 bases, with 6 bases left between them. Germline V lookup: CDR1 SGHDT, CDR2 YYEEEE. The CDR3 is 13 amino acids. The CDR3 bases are TGTGCCAGCAGCTTGGGGGGCCCCTACGAGCAGTACTTC. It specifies CASSLGGPYEQYF. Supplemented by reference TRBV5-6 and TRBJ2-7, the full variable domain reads DAGVTQSPTHLIKTRGQQVTLRCSPKSGHDTVSWYQQALGQGPQFIFQYYEEEERQRGNFPDRFSGHQFPNYSSELNVNALLLGDSALYLCASSLGGPYEQYFGPGTRLTVT.

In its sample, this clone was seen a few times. The CDR3 region is CASSQAPTGNYEQYF. DNA for the CDR3: TGCGCCAGCAGCCAAGCCCCGACAGGGAACTACGAGCAGTACTTC. The chain joins TRBV4-1 to TRBJ2-7; 7 nucleotides align to TRBD1. V was pared by 1 base and J by 3 bases, with 6 bases of the junction left unmatched. CDR1 is MGHRA, CDR2 YSYEKL, per germline. The CDR3 spans 15 residues.

The CDR3, as DNA: TGTGCCAGCAGTGAAGGGGACATTTCCTACAATGAGCAGTTCTTC. This codes for CASSEGDISYNEQFF. V and J are TRBV2 and TRBJ2-1; tentatively, D is TRBD1 (6 bases). CDR1 and CDR2 (germline): SNHLY, FYNNEI. V shed 1 base and J shed 1 base, with 8 bases lying between them. CDR3 length: 15 amino acids.

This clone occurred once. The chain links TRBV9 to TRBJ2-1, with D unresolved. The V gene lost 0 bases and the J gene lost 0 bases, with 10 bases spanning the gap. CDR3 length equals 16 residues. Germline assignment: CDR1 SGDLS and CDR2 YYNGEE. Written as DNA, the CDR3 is TGTGCCAGCAGCGTAGTAGAAACGAGCTCCTACAATGAGCAGTTCTTC. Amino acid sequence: CASSVVETSSYNEQFF.

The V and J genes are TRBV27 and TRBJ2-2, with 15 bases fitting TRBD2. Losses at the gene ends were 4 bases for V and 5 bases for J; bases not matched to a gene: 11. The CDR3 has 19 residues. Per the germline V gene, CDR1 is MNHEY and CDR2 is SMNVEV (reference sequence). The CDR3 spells CASSSGLAGGPKSTGELFF. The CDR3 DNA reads TGTGCCAGCAGTTCAGGACTAGCGGGAGGGCCTAAGTCTACCGGGGAGCTGTTTTTT.

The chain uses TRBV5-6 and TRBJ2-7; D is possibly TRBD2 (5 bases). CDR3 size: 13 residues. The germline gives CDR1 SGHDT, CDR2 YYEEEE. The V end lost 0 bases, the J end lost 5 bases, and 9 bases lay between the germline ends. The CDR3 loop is CASSLELDNEQYF. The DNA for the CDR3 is TGTGCCAGCAGCTTGGAACTAGACAACGAGCAGTACTTC.

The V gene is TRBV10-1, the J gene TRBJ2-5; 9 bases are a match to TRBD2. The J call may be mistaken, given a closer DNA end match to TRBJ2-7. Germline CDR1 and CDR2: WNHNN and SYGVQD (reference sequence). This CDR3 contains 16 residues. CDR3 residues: CASIAGAKLISYEQYF. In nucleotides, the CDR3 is TGCGCCAGCATAGCGGGGGCTAAACTAATATCCTACGAGCAGTACTTC.

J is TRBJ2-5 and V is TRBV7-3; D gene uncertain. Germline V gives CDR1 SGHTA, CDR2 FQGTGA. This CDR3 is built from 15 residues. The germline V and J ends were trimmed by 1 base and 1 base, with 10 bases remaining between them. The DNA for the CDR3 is TGTGCCAGCAGCTTAAGCGTGGGATTCCAAGAGACCCAGTACTTC. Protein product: CASSLSVGFQETQYF.

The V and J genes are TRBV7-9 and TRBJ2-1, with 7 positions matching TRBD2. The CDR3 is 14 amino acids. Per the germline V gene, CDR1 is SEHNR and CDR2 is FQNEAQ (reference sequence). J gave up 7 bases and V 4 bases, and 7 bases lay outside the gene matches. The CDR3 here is CASSSAGSGNEQFF. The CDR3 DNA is TGTGCCAGCAGCTCAGCGGGAAGCGGGAATGAGCAGTTCTTC.

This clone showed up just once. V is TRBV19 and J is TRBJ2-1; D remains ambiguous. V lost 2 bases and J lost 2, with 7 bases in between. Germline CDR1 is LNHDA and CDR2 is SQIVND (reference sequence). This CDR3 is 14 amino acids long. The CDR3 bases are TGTGCCAGTAGTATACCCACGGCCTACAATGAGCAGTTCTTC. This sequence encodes CASSIPTAYNEQFF. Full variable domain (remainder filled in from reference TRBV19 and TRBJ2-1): DGGITQSPKYLFRKEGQNVTLSCEQNLNHDAMYWYRQDPGQGLRLIYYSQIVNDFQKGDIAEGYSVSREKKESFPLTVTSAQKNPTAFYLCASSIPTAYNEQFFGPGTRLTVL.

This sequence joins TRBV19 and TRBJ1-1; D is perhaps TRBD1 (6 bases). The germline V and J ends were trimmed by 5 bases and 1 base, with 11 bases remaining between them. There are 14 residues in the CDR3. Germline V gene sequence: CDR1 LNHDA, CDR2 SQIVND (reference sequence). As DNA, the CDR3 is TGTGCCAGTAGTCCATTGACAGGGAACACTGAAGCTTTCTTT. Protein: CASSPLTGNTEAFF.

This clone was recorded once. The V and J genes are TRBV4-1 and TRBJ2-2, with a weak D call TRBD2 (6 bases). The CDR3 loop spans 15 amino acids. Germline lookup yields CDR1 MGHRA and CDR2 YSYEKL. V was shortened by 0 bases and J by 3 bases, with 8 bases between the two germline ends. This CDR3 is CASSQEAGHTGELFF. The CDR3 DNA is TGCGCCAGCAGCCAAGAAGCGGGCCACACCGGGGAGCTGTTTTTT.

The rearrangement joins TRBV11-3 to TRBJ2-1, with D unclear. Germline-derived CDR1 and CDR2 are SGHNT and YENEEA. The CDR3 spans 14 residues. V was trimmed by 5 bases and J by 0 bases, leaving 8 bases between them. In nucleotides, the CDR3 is TGTGCCAGCAGCCCTACCGTCTCCTACAATGAGCAGTTCTTC. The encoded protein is CASSPTVSYNEQFF.

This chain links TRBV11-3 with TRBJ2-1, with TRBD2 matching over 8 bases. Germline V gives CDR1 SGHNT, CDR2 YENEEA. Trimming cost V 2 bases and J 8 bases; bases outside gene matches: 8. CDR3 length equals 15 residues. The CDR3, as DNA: TGTGCCAGCAGCTTAATCAGCGGGAGATCGGATGAGCAGTTCTTC. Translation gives CASSLISGRSDEQFF.

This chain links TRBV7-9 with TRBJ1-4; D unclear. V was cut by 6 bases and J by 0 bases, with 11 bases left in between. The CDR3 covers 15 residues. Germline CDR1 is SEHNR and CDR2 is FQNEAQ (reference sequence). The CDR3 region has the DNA TGTGCCAGCAGTACTTTCGGGGCAACTAATGAAAAACTGTTTTTT. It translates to CASSTFGATNEKLFF.

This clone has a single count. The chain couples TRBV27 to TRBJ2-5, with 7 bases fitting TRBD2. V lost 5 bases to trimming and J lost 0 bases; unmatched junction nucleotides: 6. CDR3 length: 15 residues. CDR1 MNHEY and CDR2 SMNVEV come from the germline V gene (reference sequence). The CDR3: CASSMGGGYQETQYF. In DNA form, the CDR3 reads TGTGCCAGCAGTATGGGCGGGGGATACCAAGAGACCCAGTACTTC.

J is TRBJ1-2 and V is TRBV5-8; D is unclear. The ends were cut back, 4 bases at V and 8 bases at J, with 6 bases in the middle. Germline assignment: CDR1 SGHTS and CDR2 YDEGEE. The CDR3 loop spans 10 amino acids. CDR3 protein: CASSVRGYTF. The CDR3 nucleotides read TGTGCCAGCAGCGTCAGGGGCTACACCTTC.

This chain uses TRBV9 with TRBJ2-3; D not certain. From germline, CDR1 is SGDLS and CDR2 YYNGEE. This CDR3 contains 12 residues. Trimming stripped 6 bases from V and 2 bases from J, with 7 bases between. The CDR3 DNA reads TGTGCCAGCAATCCATTCACAGATACGCAGTATTTT. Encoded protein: CASNPFTDTQYF.

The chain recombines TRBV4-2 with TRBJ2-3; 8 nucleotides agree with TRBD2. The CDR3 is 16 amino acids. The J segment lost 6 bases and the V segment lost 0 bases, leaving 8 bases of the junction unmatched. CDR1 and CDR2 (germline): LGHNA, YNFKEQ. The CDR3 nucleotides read TGTGCCAGCAGCCAAGAACGGGGAGCGGGGGCTGATACGCAGTATTTT. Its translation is CASSQERGAGADTQYF.

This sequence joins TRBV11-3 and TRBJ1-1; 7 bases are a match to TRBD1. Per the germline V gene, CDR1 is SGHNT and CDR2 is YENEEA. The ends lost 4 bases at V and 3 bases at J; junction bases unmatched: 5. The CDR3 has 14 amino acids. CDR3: CASSSPGQHTEAFF. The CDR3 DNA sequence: TGTGCCAGCAGCTCCCCGGGACAGCACACTGAAGCTTTCTTT.

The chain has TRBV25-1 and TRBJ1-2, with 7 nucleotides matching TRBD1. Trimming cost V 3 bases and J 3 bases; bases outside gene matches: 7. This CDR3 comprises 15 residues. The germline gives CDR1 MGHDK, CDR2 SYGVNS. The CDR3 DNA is TGTGCCAGCAGTGAGCGGACAGGTCTACACTATGGCTACACCTTC. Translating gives CASSERTGLHYGYTF.

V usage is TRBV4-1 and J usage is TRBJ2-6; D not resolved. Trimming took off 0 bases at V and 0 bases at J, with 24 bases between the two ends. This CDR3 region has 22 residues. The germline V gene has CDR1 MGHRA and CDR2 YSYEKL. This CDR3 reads CASSQDRVVAGPPLSGANVLTF. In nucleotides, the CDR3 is TGCGCCAGCAGCCAAGATCGGGTCGTGGCAGGTCCGCCCCTCTCTGGGGCCAACGTCCTGACTTTC.

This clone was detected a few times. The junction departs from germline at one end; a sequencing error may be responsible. DNA of the CDR3: TGTGCTAGCAGCTTAACCCCAGGGTCAGCTAACTATGGCTACACCTTC. This sequence encodes CASSLTPGSANYGYTF. The rearrangement links TRBV7-7 to TRBJ1-2; a possible D gene is TRBD1 (5 bases). The CDR3 loop spans 16 amino acids. Germline CDR1 reads SSHAT; CDR2 reads FNYEAQ (reference sequence).

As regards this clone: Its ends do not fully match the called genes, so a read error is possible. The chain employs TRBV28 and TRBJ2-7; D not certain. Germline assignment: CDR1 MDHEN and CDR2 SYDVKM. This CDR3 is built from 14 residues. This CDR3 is CVSRLELSSYEQYF. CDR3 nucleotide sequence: TGTGTCAGCAGATTGGAATTGAGCTCCTACGAGCAGTACTTC.

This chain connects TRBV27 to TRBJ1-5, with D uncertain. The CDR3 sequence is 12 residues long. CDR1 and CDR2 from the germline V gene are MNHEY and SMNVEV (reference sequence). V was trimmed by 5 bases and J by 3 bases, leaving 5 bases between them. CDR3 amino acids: CASSPHNQPQHF. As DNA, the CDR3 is TGTGCCAGCAGTCCCCACAATCAGCCCCAGCATTTT.

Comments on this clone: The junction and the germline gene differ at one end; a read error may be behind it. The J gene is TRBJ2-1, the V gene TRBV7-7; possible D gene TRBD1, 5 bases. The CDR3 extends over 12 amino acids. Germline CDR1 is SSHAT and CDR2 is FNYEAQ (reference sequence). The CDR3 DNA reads TGTGCTAGCAGCCCCCAGGGCGGTGAGCAGTTCTTC. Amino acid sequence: CASSPQGGEQFF.

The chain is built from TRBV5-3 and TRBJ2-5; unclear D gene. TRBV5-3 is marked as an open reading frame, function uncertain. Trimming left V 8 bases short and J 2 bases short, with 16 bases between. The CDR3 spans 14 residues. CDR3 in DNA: TGTGCCAGCAGCCCCCGCAGCGAACAAGAGACCCAGTACTTC. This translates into CASSPRSEQETQYF.

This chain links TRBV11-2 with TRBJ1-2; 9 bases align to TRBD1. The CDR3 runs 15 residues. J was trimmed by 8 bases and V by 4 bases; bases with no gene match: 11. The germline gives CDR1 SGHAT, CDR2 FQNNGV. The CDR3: CASSSAGTGSFGYTF. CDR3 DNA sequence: TGTGCCAGCAGCTCCGCCGGGACAGGGTCCTTCGGCTACACCTTC. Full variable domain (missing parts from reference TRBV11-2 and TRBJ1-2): EAGVAQSPRYKIIEKRQSVAFWCNPISGHATLYWYQQILGQGPKLLIQFQNNGVVDDSQLPKDRFSAERLKGVDSTLKIQPAKLEDSAVYLCASSSAGTGSFGYTFGSGTRLTVV.